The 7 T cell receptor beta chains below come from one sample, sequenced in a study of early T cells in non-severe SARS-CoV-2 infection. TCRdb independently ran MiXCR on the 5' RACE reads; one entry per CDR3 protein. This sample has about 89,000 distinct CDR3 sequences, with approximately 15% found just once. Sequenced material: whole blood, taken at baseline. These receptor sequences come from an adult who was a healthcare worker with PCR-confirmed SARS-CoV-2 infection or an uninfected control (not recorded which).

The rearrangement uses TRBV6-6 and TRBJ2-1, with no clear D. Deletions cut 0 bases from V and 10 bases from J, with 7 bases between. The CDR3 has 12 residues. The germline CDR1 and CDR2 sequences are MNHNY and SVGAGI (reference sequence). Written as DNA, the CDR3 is TGTGCCAGCAGTTACTCGAGTCAGGAGCAGTTCTTC. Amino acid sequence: CASSYSSQEQFF.

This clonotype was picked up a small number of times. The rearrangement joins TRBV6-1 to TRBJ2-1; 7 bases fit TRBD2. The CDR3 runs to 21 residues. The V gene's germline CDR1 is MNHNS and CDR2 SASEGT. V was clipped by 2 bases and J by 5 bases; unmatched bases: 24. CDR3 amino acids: CASSERIFRLADPRRNNEQFF. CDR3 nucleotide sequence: TGTGCCAGCAGTGAAAGGATTTTTCGACTAGCCGACCCCCGAAGAAACAATGAGCAGTTCTTC.

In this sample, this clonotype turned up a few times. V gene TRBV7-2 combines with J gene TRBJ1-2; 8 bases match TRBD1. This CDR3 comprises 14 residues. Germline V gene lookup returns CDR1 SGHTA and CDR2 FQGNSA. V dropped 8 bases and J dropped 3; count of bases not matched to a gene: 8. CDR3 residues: CASRRDRRYYGYTF. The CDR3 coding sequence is TGTGCCAGCCGCCGGGACAGGAGGTACTATGGCTACACCTTC.

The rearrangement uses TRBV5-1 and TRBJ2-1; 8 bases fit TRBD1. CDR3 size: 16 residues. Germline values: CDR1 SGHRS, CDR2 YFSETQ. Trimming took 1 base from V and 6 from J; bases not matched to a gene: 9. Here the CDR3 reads CASSLNPRGQTNEQFF. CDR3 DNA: TGCGCCAGCAGCTTGAATCCCAGGGGGCAAACCAATGAGCAGTTCTTC.

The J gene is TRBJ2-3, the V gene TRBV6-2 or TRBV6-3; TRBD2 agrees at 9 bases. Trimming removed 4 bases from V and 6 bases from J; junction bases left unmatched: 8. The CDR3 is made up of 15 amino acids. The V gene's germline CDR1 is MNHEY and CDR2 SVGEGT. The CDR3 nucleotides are TGTGCCAGCAGTTTGTCGGCGGGAGGGTGGGATACGCAGTATTTT. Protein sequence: CASSLSAGGWDTQYF.

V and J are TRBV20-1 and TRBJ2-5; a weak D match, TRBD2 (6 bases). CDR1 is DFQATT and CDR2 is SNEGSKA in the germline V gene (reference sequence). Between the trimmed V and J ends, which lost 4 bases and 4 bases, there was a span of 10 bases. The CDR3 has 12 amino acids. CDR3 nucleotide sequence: TGCAGTGCTATCACAGCGGGAGAGACCCAGTACTTC. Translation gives CSAITAGETQYF.

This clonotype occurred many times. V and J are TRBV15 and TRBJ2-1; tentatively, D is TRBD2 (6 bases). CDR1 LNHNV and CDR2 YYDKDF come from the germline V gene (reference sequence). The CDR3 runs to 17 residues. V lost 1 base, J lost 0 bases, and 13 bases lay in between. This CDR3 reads CATSRAALGGSYNEQFF. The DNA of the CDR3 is TGTGCCACCAGCAGAGCCGCCCTGGGGGGCTCCTACAATGAGCAGTTCTTC.